The following is a TCR beta chain sequence with its context. The method was immunoSEQ multiplex PCR; TCRdb's version includes in-frame clones alone and lacks a portion of them. The sample contains 100,000 to 150,000 clones, 92% of which appear only once. CDR1 is SGHRS, CDR2 YFSETQ, per germline. This CDR3 comprises 15 residues. After removal of 0 bases from V and 4 bases from J, the junction contained 3 bases not matched to a gene. These data are taken from a study of control samples from healthy donors and cancer patients. The specimen sequenced was blood. The chain joins TRBV5-1 to TRBJ1-4, with 7 bases lining up with TRBD1. The TCR sequence derives from a woman in her 50s in good health. DNA of the CDR3: TGCGCCAGCAGCTTGGCCGGGACAGATAATGAAAAACTGTTTTTT. Its protein product is CASSLAGTDNEKLFF.